This is a list of T cell receptor beta chains from one sample in a study of T cell responses to AZD1222 COVID-19 vaccine. Generated by immunoSEQ multiplex PCR, the TCRdb table keeps only in-frame clones and is missing some. Of approximately 120,000 clones listed, about nine tenths are singletons. The sample here was peripheral blood, taken on day 0 of AZD1222 vaccination. Receptor source: an adult in good health. The CDR3 runs from the conserved cysteine through the conserved F or W. Fields, in order: D gene, J gene, clone size, V gene, CDR3 protein, CDR3 DNA. A D gene is named only where the DNA matches it firmly. The size field is filled for only some rows; it gives once, few, many or a size class.

D: NA; J: TRBJ1-5; size: many; V: TRBV28; CDR3: CASSPYGLGRERQPQHF; DNA: TGTGCCAGCAGTCCATATGGCCTGGGGAGGGAAAGGCAGCCCCAGCATTTT
D: NA; J: TRBJ1-2; size: once; V: TRBV28; CDR3: CASKRITAGYTF; DNA: TGTGCCAGCAAGCGGATTACCGCTGGCTACACCTTC
D: NA; J: TRBJ1-6; size: NA; V: TRBV7-9; CDR3: CASSLDWSSPLHF; DNA: TGTGCCAGCAGCCTAGACTGGAGCTCACCCCTCCACTTT
D: NA; J: TRBJ2-3; size: once; V: TRBV19; CDR3: CASSNPAFSTDTQYF; DNA: TGTGCCAGTAGTAACCCTGCTTTTAGCACAGATACGCAGTATTTT
D: NA; J: TRBJ2-7; size: NA; V: TRBV5-4; CDR3: CASSLVGSYEQYF; DNA: TGTGCCAGCAGCTTGGTCGGGTCCTACGAGCAGTACTTC
D: TRBD1; J: TRBJ1-2; size: NA; V: TRBV28; CDR3: CASSLLGQGVGYGYTF; DNA: TGTGCCAGCAGTTTGTTGGGACAGGGGGTAGGCTATGGCTACACCTTC
D: TRBD1; J: TRBJ1-1; size: few; V: TRBV10-3; CDR3: CAIRDRGLHTEAFF; DNA: TGTGCCATCAGGGACAGGGGCCTACACACTGAAGCTTTCTTT
D: TRBD1; J: TRBJ1-1; size: NA; V: TRBV27; CDR3: CASSLWGQLNTEAFF; DNA: TGTGCCAGCAGTTTGTGGGGACAGTTGAACACTGAAGCTTTCTTT
D: TRBD2; J: TRBJ2-7; size: NA; V: TRBV30; CDR3: CAWSVSGVTGYEQYF; DNA: TGTGCCTGGAGCGTTAGCGGGGTGACCGGTTACGAGCAGTACTTC
D: NA; J: TRBJ1-6; size: once; V: TRBV3-1/TRBV3-2; CDR3: CASSQVSIGRVSPLHF; DNA: TGTGCCAGCAGCCAAGTCTCAATAGGTCGGGTGTCACCCCTCCACTTT
D: TRBD2; J: TRBJ2-2; size: NA; V: TRBV6-2/TRBV6-3; CDR3: CASSYLGRGTSGRGTGELFF; DNA: TGTGCCAGCAGTTACCTGGGCAGAGGGACTAGCGGGAGAGGTACCGGGGAGCTGTTTTTT
D: TRBD2; J: TRBJ2-2; size: NA; V: TRBV2; CDR3: CASVGGGAGELFF; DNA: TGTGCCAGCGTCGGTGGGGGGGCCGGGGAGCTGTTTTTT
D: TRBD2; J: TRBJ2-3; size: NA; V: TRBV19; CDR3: CASTVAGADTDTQYF; DNA: TGTGCCAGTACGGTAGCGGGGGCCGACACAGATACGCAGTATTTT
D: NA; J: TRBJ2-3; size: few; V: TRBV15; CDR3: CATSSIRGASDTQYF; DNA: TGTGCCACCAGCAGCATACGGGGGGCCTCAGATACGCAGTATTTT
D: NA; J: TRBJ2-7; size: few; V: TRBV5-5; CDR3: CASSLGDTYNYEQYF; DNA: TGTGCCAGCAGCTTGGGGGATACGTACAACTACGAGCAGTACTTC
D: TRBD2; J: TRBJ2-1; size: NA; V: TRBV5-4; CDR3: CASSPTLGTSYNEQFF; DNA: TGTGCCAGCAGCCCTACCTTGGGGACTAGCTACAATGAGCAGTTCTTC
D: TRBD1; J: TRBJ2-7; size: NA; V: TRBV6-2/TRBV6-3; CDR3: CASSSAGTEGPWGYF; DNA: TGTGCCAGCAGTTCGGCCGGGACAGAAGGACCTTGGGGGTACTTC
D: NA; J: TRBJ1-5; size: NA; V: TRBV19; CDR3: CASSWSRYSNQPQHF; DNA: TGTGCCAGTAGTTGGTCAAGATATAGCAATCAGCCCCAGCATTTT
D: TRBD1; J: TRBJ2-5; size: NA; V: TRBV9; CDR3: CASSQGTDQETQYF; DNA: TGTGCCAGCAGCCAAGGGACAGACCAAGAGACCCAGTACTTC
D: NA; J: TRBJ1-3; size: NA; V: TRBV3-1/TRBV3-2; CDR3: CASSQEAPIGGLPASGNTIYF; DNA: TGTGCCAGCAGCCAAGAGGCTCCCATTGGGGGGCTCCCGGCCTCTGGAAACACCATATATTTT
D: NA; J: TRBJ2-7; size: NA; V: TRBV7-2; CDR3: CASSDRLVYEQYF; DNA: TGTGCCAGCAGCGATCGACTAGTCTACGAGCAGTACTTC
D: NA; J: TRBJ1-1; size: NA; V: TRBV6-5; CDR3: CASSKGLTLNTEAFF; DNA: TGTGCCAGCAGTAAGGGACTCACATTGAACACTGAAGCTTTCTTT
D: TRBD1; J: TRBJ1-1; size: NA; V: TRBV7-9; CDR3: CASSVDRGSAEAFF; DNA: TGTGCCAGCAGCGTCGACAGGGGGAGCGCTGAAGCTTTCTTT
D: TRBD1; J: TRBJ1-6; size: NA; V: TRBV5-8; CDR3: CASSRTGGLGSPLHF; DNA: TGTGCCAGCAGCCGGACAGGGGGCCTGGGTTCACCCCTCCACTTT
D: NA; J: TRBJ1-6; size: NA; V: TRBV5-1; CDR3: CASSLSYGSPLHF; DNA: TGCGCCAGCAGCTTGTCTTACGGATCACCCCTCCACTTT
D: NA; J: TRBJ1-2; size: NA; V: TRBV30; CDR3: CAWSVSGRYNYGYTF; DNA: TGTGCCTGGAGTGTATCGGGACGCTATAACTATGGCTACACCTTC
D: TRBD1; J: TRBJ2-7; size: NA; V: TRBV28; CDR3: CASRDGTGISREQYF; DNA: TGTGCCAGCAGGGATGGGACAGGGATAAGTCGCGAGCAGTACTTC
D: TRBD1; J: TRBJ2-3; size: NA; V: TRBV10-3; CDR3: CAISKDREDTDTQYF; DNA: TGTGCCATCAGTAAAGACAGGGAAGACACAGATACGCAGTATTTT
D: NA; J: TRBJ1-4; size: NA; V: TRBV5-1; CDR3: CASSLVSGSSTNEKLFF; DNA: TGCGCCAGCAGCTTGGTTTCGGGGAGTTCGACTAATGAAAAACTGTTTTTT
D: NA; J: TRBJ1-4; size: NA; V: TRBV4-3; CDR3: CASSPAHRVVDEKLFF; DNA: TGCGCCAGCAGCCCGGCTCACAGGGTGGTCGATGAAAAACTGTTTTTT
D: TRBD2; J: TRBJ2-5; size: NA; V: TRBV28; CDR3: CASSPILRRTSGRYQETQYF; DNA: TGTGCCAGCAGTCCAATCCTCCGACGGACTAGCGGAAGATACCAAGAGACCCAGTACTTC
D: NA; J: TRBJ1-3; size: NA; V: TRBV5-4; CDR3: CASSGDIGNTIYF; DNA: TGTGCCAGCAGCGGCGACATTGGAAACACCATATATTTT
D: NA; J: TRBJ1-1; size: once; V: TRBV11-2; CDR3: CASSPQIFTEAFF; DNA: TGTGCCAGCAGCCCACAGATTTTCACTGAAGCTTTCTTT
D: NA; J: TRBJ2-7; size: NA; V: TRBV28; CDR3: CASSKPSRLLYEQYF; DNA: TGTGCCAGCAGTAAACCTTCCCGTCTCCTATACGAGCAGTACTTC
D: NA; J: TRBJ1-4; size: NA; V: TRBV6-5; CDR3: CASRQGSREKLFF; DNA: TGTGCCAGCAGACAGGGTTCGAGGGAAAAACTGTTTTTT
D: NA; J: TRBJ1-1; size: NA; V: TRBV4-2; CDR3: CASSQAPQNTEAFF; DNA: TGTGCCAGCAGCCAGGCTCCGCAGAACACTGAAGCTTTCTTT
D: TRBD1; J: TRBJ1-3; size: NA; V: TRBV10-3; CDR3: CAIRKQGATAGNTIYF; DNA: TGTGCCATCAGAAAACAGGGGGCGACCGCTGGAAACACCATATATTTT
D: NA; J: TRBJ1-4; size: NA; V: TRBV4-2; CDR3: CASSQDQGDEGEKLFF; DNA: TGTGCCAGCAGCCAAGATCAAGGGGACGAAGGTGAAAAACTGTTTTTT